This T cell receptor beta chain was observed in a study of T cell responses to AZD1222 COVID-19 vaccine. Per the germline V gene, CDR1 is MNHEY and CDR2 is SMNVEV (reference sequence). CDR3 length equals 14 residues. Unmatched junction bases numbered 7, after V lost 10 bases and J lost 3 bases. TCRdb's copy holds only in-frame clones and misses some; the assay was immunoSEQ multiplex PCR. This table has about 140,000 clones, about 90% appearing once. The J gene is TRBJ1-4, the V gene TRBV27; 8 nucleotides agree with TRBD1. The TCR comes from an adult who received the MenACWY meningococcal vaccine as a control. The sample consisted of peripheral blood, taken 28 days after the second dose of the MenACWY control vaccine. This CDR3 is CATADRAANEKLFF. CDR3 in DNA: TGTGCCACCGCGGACAGGGCCGCTAATGAAAAACTGTTTTTT. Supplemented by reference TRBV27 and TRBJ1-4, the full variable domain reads EAQVTQNPRYLITVTGKKLTVTCSQNMNHEYMSWYRQDPGLGLRQIYYSMNVEVTDKGDVPEGYKVSRKEKRNFPLILESPSPNQTSLYFCATADRAANEKLFFGSGTQLSVL.